This T cell receptor (beta chain) comes out of a study of blood T cell repertoires in COVID-19. V was trimmed by 5 bases and J by 10 bases, leaving 15 bases between them. The CDR3 length is 13 residues. Per germline, CDR1 GTSNPN and CDR2 SVGIG (reference sequence). Sequencing used immunoSEQ multiplex PCR; TCRdb keeps in-frame clones, though not all of them. This sample has just over 75,000 clones, with 84% found just once. The V call is TRBV30, the J call TRBJ1-6; a weak D match, TRBD1 (5 bases). The sequence came from a man aged 45-65 years with acute or convalescent COVID-19. The sequencing input was peripheral blood. The CDR3 spells CAWARRGGSPLHF. Here the CDR3 DNA reads TGTGCCTGGGCACGACGGGGGGGATCACCCCTCCACTTT.